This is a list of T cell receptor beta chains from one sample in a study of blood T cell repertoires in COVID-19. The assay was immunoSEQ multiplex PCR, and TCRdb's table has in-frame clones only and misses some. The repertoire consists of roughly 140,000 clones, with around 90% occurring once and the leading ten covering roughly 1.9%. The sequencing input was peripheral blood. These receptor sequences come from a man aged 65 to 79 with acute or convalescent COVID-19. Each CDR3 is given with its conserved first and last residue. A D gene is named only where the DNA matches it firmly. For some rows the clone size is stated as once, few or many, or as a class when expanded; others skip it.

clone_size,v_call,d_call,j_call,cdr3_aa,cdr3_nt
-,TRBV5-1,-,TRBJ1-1,CASSRTGNTEAFF,TGCGCCAGCAGCCGCACAGGGAACACTGAAGCTTTCTTT
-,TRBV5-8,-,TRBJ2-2,CASSGSRSRTGELFF,TGTGCCAGCAGCGGTTCCAGAAGTCGAACCGGGGAGCTGTTTTTT
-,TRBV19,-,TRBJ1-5,CASCWYGVNQPQHF,TGTGCCAGTTGTTGGTACGGAGTCAATCAGCCCCAGCATTTT
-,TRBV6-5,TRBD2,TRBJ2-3,CASSRTSPDTQYF,TGTGCCAGCAGCCGGACTAGCCCAGATACGCAGTATTTT
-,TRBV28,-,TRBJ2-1,CASSFGGDGYNEQFF,TGTGCCAGCAGTTTTGGAGGTGATGGGTACAATGAGCAGTTCTTC
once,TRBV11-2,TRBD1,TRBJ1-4,CASSLDRDSPGEEKLFF,TGTGCCAGCAGCTTAGATAGGGACAGCCCTGGAGAAGAAAAACTGTTTTTT
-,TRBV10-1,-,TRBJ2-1,CASSATGSSYNEQFF,TGCGCCAGCAGTGCGACAGGTAGCTCCTACAATGAGCAGTTCTTC
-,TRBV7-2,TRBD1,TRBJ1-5,CASSLWTGGGQPQHF,TGTGCCAGCAGCTTATGGACAGGGGGCGGTCAGCCCCAGCATTTT
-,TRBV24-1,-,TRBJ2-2,CATSDPEGGTGELFF,TGTGCCACCAGTGACCCCGAGGGCGGCACCGGGGAGCTGTTTTTT
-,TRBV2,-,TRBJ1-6,CASRPGGSNSPLHF,TGTGCCAGCAGGCCCGGGGGAAGTAATTCACCCCTCCACTTT
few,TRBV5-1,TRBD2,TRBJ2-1,CASSLTSGRAGEQFF,TGCGCCAGCAGCTTGACTAGCGGGAGGGCAGGTGAGCAGTTCTTC
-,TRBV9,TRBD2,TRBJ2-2,CASSYTSGVGTGELFF,TGTGCCAGCAGCTATACTAGCGGGGTGGGCACCGGGGAGCTGTTTTTT
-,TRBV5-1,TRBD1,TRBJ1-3,CASSLGDRSTGNTIYF,TGCGCCAGCAGCTTGGGGGACAGGTCAACTGGAAACACCATATATTTT
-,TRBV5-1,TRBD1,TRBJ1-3,CASSSNTGQGRNTIYF,TGCGCCAGCAGCTCTAACACCGGACAGGGCAGAAACACCATATATTTT
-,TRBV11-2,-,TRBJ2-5,CASSFSGGASRSQYF,TGTGCCAGCAGCTTCAGTGGGGGGGCCAGTAGATCCCAGTACTTC
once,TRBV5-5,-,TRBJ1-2,CASSLASTGYNGYTF,TGTGCCAGCAGCTTGGCCAGTACAGGGTATAATGGCTACACCTTC
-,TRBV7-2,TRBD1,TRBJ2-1,CASSWTGGDEQFF,TGTGCCAGCAGCTGGACAGGGGGGGATGAGCAGTTCTTC
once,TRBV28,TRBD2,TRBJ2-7,CASSLVIAGRYEQYF,TGTGCCAGCAGTTTAGTGATAGCGGGGCGCTACGAGCAGTACTTC
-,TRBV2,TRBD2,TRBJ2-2,CACGTSGNTGELFF,TGTGCCTGTGGGACTAGCGGGAACACCGGGGAGCTGTTTTTT
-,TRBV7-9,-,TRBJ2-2,CASRGTLNTGELFF,TGTGCCAGCAGAGGGACACTGAACACCGGGGAGCTGTTTTTT
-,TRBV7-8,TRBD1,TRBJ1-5,CASSKRDRVSNQPQHF,TGTGCCAGCAGCAAGCGGGACAGGGTTAGCAATCAGCCCCAGCATTTT
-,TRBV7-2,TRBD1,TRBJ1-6,CASSLDRWVDSPLHF,TGTGCCAGCAGCTTGGACAGGTGGGTGGATTCACCCCTCCACTTT
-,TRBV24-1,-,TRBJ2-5,CATSDFPSWETQYF,TGTGCCACCAGTGATTTCCCGAGTTGGGAGACCCAGTACTTC
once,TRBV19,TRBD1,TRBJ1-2,CASKAGGSAYGYTF,TGTGCCAGTAAAGCAGGGGGTTCTGCCTATGGCTACACCTTC
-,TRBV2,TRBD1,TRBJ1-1,CASSEQGAQTEAFF,TGTGCCAGCAGTGAACAGGGGGCGCAAACTGAAGCTTTCTTT
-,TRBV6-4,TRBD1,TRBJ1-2,CASSARTGYGYTF,TGTGCCAGCAGTGCCCGGACAGGGTATGGCTACACCTTC
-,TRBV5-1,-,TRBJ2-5,CASSLGDSQETQYF,TGCGCCAGCAGCTTGGGAGACAGTCAAGAGACCCAGTACTTC
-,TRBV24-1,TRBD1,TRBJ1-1,CATSAGQGALTEAFF,TGTGCCACCAGTGCAGGACAGGGGGCTCTAACTGAAGCTTTCTTT
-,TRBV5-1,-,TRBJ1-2,CASSPEGRGPNYGYTF,TGCGCCAGCAGCCCGGAAGGCAGGGGCCCCAACTATGGCTACACCTTC
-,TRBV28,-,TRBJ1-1,CASSSGPLAGNTEAFF,TGTGCCAGCAGTTCTGGACCACTTGCGGGGAACACTGAAGCTTTCTTT
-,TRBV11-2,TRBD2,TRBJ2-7,CASSFTGGGWEVYEQYF,TGTGCCAGCAGCTTTACGGGAGGCGGGTGGGAGGTATACGAGCAGTACTTC
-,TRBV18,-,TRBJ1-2,CASSPEGGNYGYTF,TGTGCCAGCTCACCCGAAGGGGGAAACTATGGCTACACCTTC
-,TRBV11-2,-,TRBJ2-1,CASSQPGRRGGNEQFF,TGTGCCAGCAGCCAACCGGGCCGCCGAGGGGGCAATGAGCAGTTCTTC
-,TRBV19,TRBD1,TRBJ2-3,CASSMTGGTDTQYF,TGTGCCAGTAGTATGACAGGGGGCACAGATACGCAGTATTTT
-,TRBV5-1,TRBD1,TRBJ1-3,CASRTGQAGNTIYF,TGCGCCAGCAGGACCGGACAGGCTGGAAACACCATATATTTT
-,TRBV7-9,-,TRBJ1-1,CASSPFATEAFF,TGTGCCAGCAGCCCTTTTGCGACTGAAGCTTTCTTT
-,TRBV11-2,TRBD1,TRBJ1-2,CASSLPGQDKDGYTF,TGTGCCAGCAGCCTCCCGGGACAGGATAAGGATGGCTACACCTTC
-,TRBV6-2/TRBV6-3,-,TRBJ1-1,CASSGHALNTEAFF,TGTGCCAGCAGTGGACACGCTTTGAACACTGAAGCTTTCTTT
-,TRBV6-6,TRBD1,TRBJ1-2,CASNDRANYGYTF,TGTGCCAGCAATGACAGGGCTAACTATGGCTACACCTTC
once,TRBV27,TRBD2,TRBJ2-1,CASSTRTSGTYNEQFF,TGTGCCAGCAGCACCCGGACTAGCGGGACCTACAATGAGCAGTTCTTC